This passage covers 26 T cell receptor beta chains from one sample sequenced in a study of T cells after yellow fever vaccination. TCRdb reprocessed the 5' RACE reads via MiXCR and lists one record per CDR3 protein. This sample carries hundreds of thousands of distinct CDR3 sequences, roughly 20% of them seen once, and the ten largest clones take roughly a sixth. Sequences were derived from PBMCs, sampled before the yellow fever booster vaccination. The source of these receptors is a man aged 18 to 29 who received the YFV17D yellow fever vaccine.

In DNA form, the CDR3 reads TGCAGTGCTAGCCCTCCGAACTTGAAGACCCAGTACTTC. This sequence encodes CSASPPNLKTQYF. This chain uses TRBV20-1 with TRBJ2-5; no firm D call. The V end lost 3 bases, the J end lost 6 bases, and 14 bases lay between the germline ends. Germline CDR1 and CDR2: DFQATT and SNEGSKA (reference sequence). This CDR3 contains 13 residues.

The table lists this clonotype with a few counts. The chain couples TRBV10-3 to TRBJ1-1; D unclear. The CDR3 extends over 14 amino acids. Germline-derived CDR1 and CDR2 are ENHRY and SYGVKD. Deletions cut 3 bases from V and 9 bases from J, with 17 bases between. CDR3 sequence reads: CAISDHPTIPQAFF. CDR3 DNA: TGTGCCATCAGTGACCACCCGACAATTCCTCAAGCTTTCTTT.

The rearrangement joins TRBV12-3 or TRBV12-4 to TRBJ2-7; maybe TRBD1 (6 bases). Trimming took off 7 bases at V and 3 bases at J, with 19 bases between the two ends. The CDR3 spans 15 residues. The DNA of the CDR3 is TGTGCCAGCACCCCCTATGGGGACACGTTCTACGAGCAGTACTTC. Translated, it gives CASTPYGDTFYEQYF.

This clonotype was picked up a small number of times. The DNA of the CDR3 is TGCGCCAGCAGCCAAGAAGCTGGGTACACCGGGGAGCTGTTTTTT. Its translation is CASSQEAGYTGELFF. This chain joins TRBV4-1 and TRBJ2-2; no clear D. The CDR3 consists of 15 residues. The V gene's germline CDR1 is MGHRA and CDR2 YSYEKL. V was cut by 0 bases and J by 3 bases, with 8 bases left in between.

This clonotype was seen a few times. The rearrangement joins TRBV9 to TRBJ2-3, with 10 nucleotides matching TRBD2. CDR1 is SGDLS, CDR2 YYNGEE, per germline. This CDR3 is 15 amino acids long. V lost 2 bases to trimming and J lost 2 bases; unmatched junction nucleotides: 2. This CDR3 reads CASSVLAGVTDTQYF. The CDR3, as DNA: TGTGCCAGCAGCGTGCTAGCGGGGGTCACAGATACGCAGTATTTT. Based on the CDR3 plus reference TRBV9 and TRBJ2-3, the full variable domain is DSGVTQTPKHLITATGQRVTLRCSPRSGDLSVYWYQQSLDQGLQFLIQYYNGEERAKGNILERFSAQQFPDLHSELNLSSLELGDSALYFCASSVLAGVTDTQYFGPGTRLTVL.

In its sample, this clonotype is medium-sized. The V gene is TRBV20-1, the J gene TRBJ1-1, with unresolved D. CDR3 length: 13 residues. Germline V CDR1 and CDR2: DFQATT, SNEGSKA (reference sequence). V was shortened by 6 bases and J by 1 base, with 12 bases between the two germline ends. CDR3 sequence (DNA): TGCAGTGCCCCCAGTGTGGCGAACACTGAAGCTTTCTTT. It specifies CSAPSVANTEAFF.

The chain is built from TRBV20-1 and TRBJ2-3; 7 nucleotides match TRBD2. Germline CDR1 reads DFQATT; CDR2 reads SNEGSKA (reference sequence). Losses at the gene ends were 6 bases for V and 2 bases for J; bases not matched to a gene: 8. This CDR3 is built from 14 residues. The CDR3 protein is CSAPPGGITDTQYF. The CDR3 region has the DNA TGCAGTGCCCCCCCGGGGGGAATCACAGATACGCAGTATTTT.

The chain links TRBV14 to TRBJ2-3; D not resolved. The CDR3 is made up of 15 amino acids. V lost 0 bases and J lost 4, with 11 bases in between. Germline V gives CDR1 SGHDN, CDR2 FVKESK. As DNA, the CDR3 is TGTGCCAGCAGCCAAGATGTGGCTGGGGCAGATACGCAGTATTTT. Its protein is CASSQDVAGADTQYF. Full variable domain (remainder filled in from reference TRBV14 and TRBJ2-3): EAGVTQFPSHSVIEKGQTVTLRCDPISGHDNLYWYRRVMGKEIKFLLHFVKESKQDESGMPNNRFLAERTGGTYSTLKVQPAELEDSGVYFCASSQDVAGADTQYFGPGTRLTVL.

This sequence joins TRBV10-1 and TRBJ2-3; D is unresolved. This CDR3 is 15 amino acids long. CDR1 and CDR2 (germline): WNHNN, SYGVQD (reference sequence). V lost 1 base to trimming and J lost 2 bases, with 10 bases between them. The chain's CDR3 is CASSEFGGPTDTQYF. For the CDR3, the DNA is TGCGCCAGCAGTGAGTTTGGCGGACCCACAGATACGCAGTATTTT.

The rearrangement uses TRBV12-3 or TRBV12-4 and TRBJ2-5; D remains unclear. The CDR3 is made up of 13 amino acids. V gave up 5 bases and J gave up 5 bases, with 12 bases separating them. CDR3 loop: CASSPFGWETQYF. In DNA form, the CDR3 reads TGTGCCAGCAGTCCCTTTGGGTGGGAGACCCAGTACTTC.

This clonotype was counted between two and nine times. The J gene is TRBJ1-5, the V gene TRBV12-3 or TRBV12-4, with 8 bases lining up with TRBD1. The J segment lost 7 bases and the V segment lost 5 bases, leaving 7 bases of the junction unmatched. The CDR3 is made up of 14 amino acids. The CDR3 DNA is TGTGCCAGCAGTATCAGGACAGGGCAGCAGCCCCAGCATTTT. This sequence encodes CASSIRTGQQPQHF.

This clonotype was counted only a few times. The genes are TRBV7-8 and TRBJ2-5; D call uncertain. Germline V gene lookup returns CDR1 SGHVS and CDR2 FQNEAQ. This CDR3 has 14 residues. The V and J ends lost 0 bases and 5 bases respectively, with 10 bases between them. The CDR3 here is CASSLAIARETQYF. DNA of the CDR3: TGTGCCAGCAGCTTAGCGATCGCGCGGGAGACCCAGTACTTC.

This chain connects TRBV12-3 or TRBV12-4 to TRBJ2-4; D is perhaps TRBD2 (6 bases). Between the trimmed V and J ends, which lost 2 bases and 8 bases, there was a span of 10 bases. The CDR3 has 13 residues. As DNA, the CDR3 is TGTGCCAGCAGTTTACGGGAGCAGGACATTCAGTACTTC. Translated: CASSLREQDIQYF.

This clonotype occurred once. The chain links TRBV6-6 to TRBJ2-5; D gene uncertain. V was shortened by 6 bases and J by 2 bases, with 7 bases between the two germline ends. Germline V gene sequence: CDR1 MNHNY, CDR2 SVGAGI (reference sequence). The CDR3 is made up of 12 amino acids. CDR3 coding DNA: TGTGCCAGCAGAACAGAACAAGAGACCCAGTACTTC. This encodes CASRTEQETQYF.

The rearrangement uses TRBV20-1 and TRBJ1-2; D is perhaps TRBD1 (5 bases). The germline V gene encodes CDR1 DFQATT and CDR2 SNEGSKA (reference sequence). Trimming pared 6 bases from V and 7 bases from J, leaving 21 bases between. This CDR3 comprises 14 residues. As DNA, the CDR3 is TGCAGTGCGCGGCTTGGGGGGAGCGGTCGTGGCTACACCTTC. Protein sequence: CSARLGGSGRGYTF.

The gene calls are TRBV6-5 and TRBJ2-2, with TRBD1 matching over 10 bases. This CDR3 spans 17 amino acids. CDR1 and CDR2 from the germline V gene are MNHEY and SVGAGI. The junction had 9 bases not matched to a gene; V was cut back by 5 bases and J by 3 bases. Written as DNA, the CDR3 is TGTGCCAGCAGTCCCTGGACAGGGGGTTTCGACACCGGGGAGCTGTTTTTT. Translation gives CASSPWTGGFDTGELFF.

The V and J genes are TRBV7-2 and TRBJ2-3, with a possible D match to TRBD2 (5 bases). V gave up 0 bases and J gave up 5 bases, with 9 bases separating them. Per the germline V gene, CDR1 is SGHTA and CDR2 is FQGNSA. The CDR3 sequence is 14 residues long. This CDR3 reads CASSLALAVDTQYF. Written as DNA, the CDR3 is TGTGCCAGCAGCTTAGCTCTAGCTGTAGATACGCAGTATTTT. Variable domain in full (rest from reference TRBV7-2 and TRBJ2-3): GAGVSQSPSNKVTEKGKDVELRCDPISGHTALYWYRQSLGQGLEFLIYFQGNSAPDKSGLPSDRFSAERTGGSVSTLTIQRTQQEDSAVYLCASSLALAVDTQYFGPGTRLTVL.

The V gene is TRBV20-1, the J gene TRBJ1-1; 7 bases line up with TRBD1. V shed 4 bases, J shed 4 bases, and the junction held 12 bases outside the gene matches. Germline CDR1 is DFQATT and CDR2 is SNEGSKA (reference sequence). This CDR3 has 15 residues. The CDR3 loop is CSAIEGDSWGTEAFF. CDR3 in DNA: TGCAGTGCTATAGAGGGGGACAGCTGGGGCACTGAAGCTTTCTTT.

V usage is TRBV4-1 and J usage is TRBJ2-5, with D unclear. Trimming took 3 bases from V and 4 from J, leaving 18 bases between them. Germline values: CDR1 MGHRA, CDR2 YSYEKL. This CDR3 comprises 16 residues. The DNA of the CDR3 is TGCGCCAGCAGCCAGACCCAACAAGTCGGGCGAGAGACCCAGTACTTC. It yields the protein CASSQTQQVGRETQYF.

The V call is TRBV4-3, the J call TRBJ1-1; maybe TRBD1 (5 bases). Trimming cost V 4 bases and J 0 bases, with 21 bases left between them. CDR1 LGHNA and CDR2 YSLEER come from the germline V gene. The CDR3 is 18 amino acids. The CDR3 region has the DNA TGCGCCAGCAGCCGAGACCCGGGACGGACGATTATGAACACTGAAGCTTTCTTT. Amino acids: CASSRDPGRTIMNTEAFF.

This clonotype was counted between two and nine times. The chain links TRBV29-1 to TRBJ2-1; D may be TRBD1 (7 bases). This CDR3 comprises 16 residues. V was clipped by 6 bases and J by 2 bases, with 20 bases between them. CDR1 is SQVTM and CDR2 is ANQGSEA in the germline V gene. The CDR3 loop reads CSVTGASGGTYNEQFF. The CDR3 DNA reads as TGCAGCGTCACGGGGGCCTCAGGGGGAACCTACAATGAGCAGTTCTTC.

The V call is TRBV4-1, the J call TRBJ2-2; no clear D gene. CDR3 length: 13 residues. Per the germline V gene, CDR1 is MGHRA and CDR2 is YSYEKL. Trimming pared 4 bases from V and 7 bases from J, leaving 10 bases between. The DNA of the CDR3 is TGCGCCAGCAGCCCCCAGGAAGGCGGGGAGCTGTTTTTT. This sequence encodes CASSPQEGGELFF.

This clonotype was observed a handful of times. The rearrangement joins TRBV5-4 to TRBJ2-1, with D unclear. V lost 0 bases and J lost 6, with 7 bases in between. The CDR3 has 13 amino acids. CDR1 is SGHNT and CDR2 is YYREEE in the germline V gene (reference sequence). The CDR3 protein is CASSLGPFNEQFF. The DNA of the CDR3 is TGTGCCAGCAGCTTGGGTCCATTCAATGAGCAGTTCTTC.

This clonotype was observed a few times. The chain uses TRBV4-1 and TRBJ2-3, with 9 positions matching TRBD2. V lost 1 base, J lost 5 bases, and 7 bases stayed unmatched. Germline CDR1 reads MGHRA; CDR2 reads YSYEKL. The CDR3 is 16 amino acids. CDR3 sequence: CASSQAQRGVQDTQYF. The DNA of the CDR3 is TGCGCCAGCAGCCAAGCCCAGCGGGGGGTTCAAGATACGCAGTATTTT.

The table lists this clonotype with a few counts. The CDR3 sequence: CASSQEGDTGGGTQYF. The DNA of the CDR3 is TGCGCCAGCAGCCAAGAAGGGGACACCGGGGGAGGGACCCAGTACTTC. The chain carries TRBV4-1 and TRBJ2-5; D may match TRBD1 or TRBD2 (6 bases each). Germline V gene sequence: CDR1 MGHRA, CDR2 YSYEKL. The CDR3 length is 16 residues. The germline V and J ends were trimmed by 0 bases and 7 bases, with 18 bases remaining between them.

Here the CDR3 reads CASSLGEDQPQHF. As DNA, the CDR3 is TGTGCCAGCAGCTTGGGCGAAGATCAGCCCCAGCATTTT. The V call is TRBV5-5, the J call TRBJ1-5; no definite D call. V was shortened by 0 bases and J by 5 bases, with 6 bases between the two germline ends. CDR3 length: 13 residues. CDR1 is SGHKS and CDR2 is YYEKEE in the germline V gene (reference sequence).